A single sample gave rise to the 2 T cell receptor beta chains below, sequenced in a study of T cells in tuberculosis. Described time point: new active TB diagnosis, blood taken before or within 7 days of starting treatment. TCRdb keeps only in-frame clones here, not all; method: immunoSEQ multiplex PCR. In the table there are some 31,000 clones, approximately 90% of which are singletons. This specimen was PBMCs, taken at tuberculosis diagnosis. These receptors all come from an adult with tuberculosis.

This clone was seen a single time. V is TRBV7-2 and J is TRBJ1-2; TRBD1 might be the D (5 bases). Trimming pared 1 base from V and 0 bases from J, leaving 18 bases between. The CDR3 has 18 residues. CDR1 and CDR2 (germline): SGHTA, FQGNSA. The CDR3 DNA sequence: TGTGCCAGCAGCTTAGTAGGGGTCAGGTTGGGGTCTAACTATGGCTACACCTTC. It translates to CASSLVGVRLGSNYGYTF.

The rearrangement joins TRBV7-2 to TRBJ1-3, with D possibly matching TRBD1 (5 bases). Trimming cost V 1 base and J 4 bases, with 11 bases left between them. In germline, CDR1 is SGHTA, CDR2 FQGNSA. The CDR3 spans 15 residues. CDR3 sequence: CASSLGAWGGNTIYF. CDR3 bases: TGTGCCAGCAGCTTAGGTGCCTGGGGCGGAAACACCATATATTTT.